This record looks at one T cell receptor (beta chain) sequence and its context. The CDR3 runs 16 residues. Germline CDR1 reads SGDLS; CDR2 reads YYNGEE. V lost 4 bases, J lost 7 bases, and 14 bases stayed unmatched. The data were taken from a study of a mutant IDH1 vaccine in newly diagnosed glioma. Profiling relied on immunoSEQ multiplex PCR, and the TCRdb table lists in-frame clones only, not all of them. There are under 75,000 clones in the sample; about nine tenths occur only once, and approximately 2.4% lies in the top ten. Noted time point: baseline, week 1 (first vaccination visit). Noted treatment: pre-vaccination baseline after standard-of-care therapy.

The genes are TRBV9 and TRBJ2-1; TRBD2 matches at 7 bases. The specimen comprised PBMCs, sampled from a glioma patient treated with radiotherapy, temozolomide or both. The sequence derives from a man in his fifties or sixties with glioma. The CDR3 region is CASSYIGGRSGNEQFF. The CDR3 coding sequence is TGTGCCAGCAGCTATATAGGCGGGAGATCGGGTAATGAGCAGTTCTTC.